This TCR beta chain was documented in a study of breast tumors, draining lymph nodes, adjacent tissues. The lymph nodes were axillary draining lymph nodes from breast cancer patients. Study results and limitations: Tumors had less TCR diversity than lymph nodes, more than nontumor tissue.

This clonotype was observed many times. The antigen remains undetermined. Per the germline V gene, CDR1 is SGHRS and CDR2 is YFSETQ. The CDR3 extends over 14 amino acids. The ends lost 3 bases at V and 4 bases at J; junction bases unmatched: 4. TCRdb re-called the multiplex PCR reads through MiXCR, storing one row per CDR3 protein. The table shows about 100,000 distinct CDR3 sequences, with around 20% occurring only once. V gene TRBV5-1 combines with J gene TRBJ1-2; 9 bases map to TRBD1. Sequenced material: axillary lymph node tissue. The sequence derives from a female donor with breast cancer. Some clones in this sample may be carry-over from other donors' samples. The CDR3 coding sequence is TGCGCCAGCAGCTCTGGGACAGGGATCTATGGCTACACCTTC. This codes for CASSSGTGIYGYTF.